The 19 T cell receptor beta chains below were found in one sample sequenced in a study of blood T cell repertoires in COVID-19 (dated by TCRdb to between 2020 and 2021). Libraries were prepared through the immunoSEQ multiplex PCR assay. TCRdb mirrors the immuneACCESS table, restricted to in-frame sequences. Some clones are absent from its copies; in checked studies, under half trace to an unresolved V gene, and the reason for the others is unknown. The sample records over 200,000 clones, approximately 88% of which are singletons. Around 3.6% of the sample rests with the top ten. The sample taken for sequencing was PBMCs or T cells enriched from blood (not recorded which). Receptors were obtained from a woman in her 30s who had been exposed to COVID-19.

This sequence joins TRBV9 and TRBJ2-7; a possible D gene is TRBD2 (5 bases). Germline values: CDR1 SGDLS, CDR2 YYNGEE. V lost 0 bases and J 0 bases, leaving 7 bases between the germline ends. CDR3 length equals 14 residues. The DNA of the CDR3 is TGTGCCAGCAGCGTAGAAGGGAGCTCCTACGAGCAGTACTTC. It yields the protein CASSVEGSSYEQYF.

CDR3 residues: CASSSFGTAFEAFF. The CDR3, as DNA: TGTGCCAGCAGCTCGTTTGGGACAGCTTTTGAAGCTTTCTTT. The chain combines TRBV28 with TRBJ1-1, with TRBD1 matching 7 bases. Germline assignment: CDR1 MDHEN and CDR2 SYDVKM. V dropped 6 bases and J dropped 7; count of bases not matched to a gene: 11. The CDR3 has 14 residues.

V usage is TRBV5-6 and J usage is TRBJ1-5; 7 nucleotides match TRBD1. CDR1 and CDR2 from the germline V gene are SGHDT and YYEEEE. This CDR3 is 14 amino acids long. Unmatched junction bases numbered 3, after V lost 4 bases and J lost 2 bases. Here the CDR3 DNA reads TGTGCCAGCAGCGTAACAGGGGGCAATCAGCCCCAGCATTTT. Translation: CASSVTGGNQPQHF.

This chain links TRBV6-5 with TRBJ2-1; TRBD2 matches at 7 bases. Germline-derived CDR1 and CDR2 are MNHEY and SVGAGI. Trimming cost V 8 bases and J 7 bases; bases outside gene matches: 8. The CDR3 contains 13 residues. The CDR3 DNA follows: TGTGCCAGCCACAACGACGGGGGGAATGAGCAGTTCTTC. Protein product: CASHNDGGNEQFF.

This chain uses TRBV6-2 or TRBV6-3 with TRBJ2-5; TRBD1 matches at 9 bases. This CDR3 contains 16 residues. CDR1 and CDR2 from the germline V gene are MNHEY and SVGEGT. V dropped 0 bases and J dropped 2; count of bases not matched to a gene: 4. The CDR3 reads CASSYSGQGRQETQYF. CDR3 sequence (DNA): TGTGCCAGCAGTTACTCCGGACAGGGGAGACAAGAGACCCAGTACTTC.

CDR3 sequence reads: CASSLLGPGNTIYF. CDR3 bases: TGCGCCAGCAGCTTACTGGGCCCTGGAAACACCATATATTTT. This chain connects TRBV5-1 to TRBJ1-3; D unclear. This CDR3 contains 14 residues. The germline V gene encodes CDR1 SGHRS and CDR2 YFSETQ. Trimming removed 2 bases at V and 2 bases at J, with 8 bases between. Based on the CDR3 plus reference TRBV5-1 and TRBJ1-3, the full variable domain is KAGVTQTPRYLIKTRGQQVTLSCSPISGHRSVSWYQQTPGQGLQFLFEYFSETQRNKGNFPGRFSGRQFSNSRSEMNVSTLELGDSALYLCASSLLGPGNTIYFGEGSWLTVV.

CDR3 nucleotide sequence: TGTGCCAGCTCAAGCGGGACAGGGCGCACAGATACGCAGTATTTT. It translates to CASSSGTGRTDTQYF. This chain links TRBV18 with TRBJ2-3; 9 nucleotides match TRBD1. Germline CDR1 reads KGHSH; CDR2 reads LQKENI. V was pared by 5 bases and J by 1 base, with 4 bases of the junction left unmatched. The CDR3 covers 15 residues.

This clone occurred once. CDR3 sequence: CSASPSAEAFF. The DNA for the CDR3 is TGCAGTGCTAGTCCGTCAGCTGAAGCTTTCTTT. The chain is built from TRBV20-1 and TRBJ1-1; D not resolved. The V gene lost 3 bases and the J gene lost 6 bases, with 8 bases spanning the gap. CDR1 and CDR2 from the germline V gene are DFQATT and SNEGSKA (reference sequence). The CDR3 sequence is 11 residues long.

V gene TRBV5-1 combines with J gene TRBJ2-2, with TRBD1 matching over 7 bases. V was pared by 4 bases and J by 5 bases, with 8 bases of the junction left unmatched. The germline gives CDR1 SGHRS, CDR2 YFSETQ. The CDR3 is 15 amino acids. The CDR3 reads CASSPRQGGTGELFF. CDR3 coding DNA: TGCGCCAGCAGCCCCCGACAGGGTGGTACCGGGGAGCTGTTTTTT.

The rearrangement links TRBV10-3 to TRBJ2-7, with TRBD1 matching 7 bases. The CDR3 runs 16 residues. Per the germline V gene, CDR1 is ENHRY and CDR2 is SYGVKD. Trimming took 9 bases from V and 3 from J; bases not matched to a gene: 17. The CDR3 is CAISQDRTLHYYEQYF. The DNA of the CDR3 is TGTGCCATTTCTCAGGACAGGACCCTACACTACTACGAGCAGTACTTC.

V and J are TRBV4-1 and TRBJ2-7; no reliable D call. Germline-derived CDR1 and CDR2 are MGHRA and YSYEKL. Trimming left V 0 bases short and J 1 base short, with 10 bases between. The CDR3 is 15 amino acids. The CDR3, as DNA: TGCGCCAGCAGCCAAGATGTGCAGGAATCCTACGAGCAGTACTTC. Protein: CASSQDVQESYEQYF.

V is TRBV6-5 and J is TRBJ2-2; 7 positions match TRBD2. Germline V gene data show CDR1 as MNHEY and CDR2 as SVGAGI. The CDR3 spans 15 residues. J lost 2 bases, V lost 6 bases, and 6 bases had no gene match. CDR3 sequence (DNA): TGTGCCAGCAGGGTGACTAGCCTTAACACCGGGGAGCTGTTTTTT. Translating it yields CASRVTSLNTGELFF.

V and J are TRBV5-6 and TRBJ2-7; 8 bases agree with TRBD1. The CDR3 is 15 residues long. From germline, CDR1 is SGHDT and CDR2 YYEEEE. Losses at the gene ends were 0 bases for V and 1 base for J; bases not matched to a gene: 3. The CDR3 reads CASSLDRGLSYEQYF. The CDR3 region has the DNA TGTGCCAGCAGCTTGGACAGGGGGTTATCCTACGAGCAGTACTTC.

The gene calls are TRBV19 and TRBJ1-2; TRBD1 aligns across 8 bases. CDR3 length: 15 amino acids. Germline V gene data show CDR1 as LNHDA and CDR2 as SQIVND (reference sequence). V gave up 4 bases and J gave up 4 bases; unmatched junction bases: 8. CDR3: CASSNLRQGIYGYTF. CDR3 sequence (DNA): TGTGCCAGTAGTAATCTTCGACAGGGGATCTATGGCTACACCTTC.

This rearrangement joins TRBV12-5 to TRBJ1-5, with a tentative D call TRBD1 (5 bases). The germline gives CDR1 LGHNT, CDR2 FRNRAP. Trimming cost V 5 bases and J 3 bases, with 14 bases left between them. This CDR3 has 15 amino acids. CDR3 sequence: CASGQQTGDNQPQHF. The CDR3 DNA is TGTGCTAGTGGTCAACAAACAGGCGACAATCAGCCCCAGCATTTT.

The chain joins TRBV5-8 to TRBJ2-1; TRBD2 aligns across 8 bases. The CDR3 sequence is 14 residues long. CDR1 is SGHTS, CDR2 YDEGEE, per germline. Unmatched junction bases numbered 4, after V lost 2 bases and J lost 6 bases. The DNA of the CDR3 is TGTGCCAGCAGCTTAGCGGGAGAACTCAATGAGCAGTTCTTC. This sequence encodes CASSLAGELNEQFF.

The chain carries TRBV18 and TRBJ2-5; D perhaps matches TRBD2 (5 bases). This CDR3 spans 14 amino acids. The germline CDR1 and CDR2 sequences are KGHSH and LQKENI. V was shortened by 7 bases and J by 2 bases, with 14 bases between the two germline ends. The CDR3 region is CASLGSSQQETQYF. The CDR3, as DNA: TGTGCCAGCTTGGGGAGCAGTCAACAAGAGACCCAGTACTTC.

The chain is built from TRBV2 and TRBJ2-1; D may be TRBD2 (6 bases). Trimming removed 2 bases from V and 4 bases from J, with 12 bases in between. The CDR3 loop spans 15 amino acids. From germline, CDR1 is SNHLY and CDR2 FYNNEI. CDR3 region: CASSERAGPYNEQFF. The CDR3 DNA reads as TGTGCCAGCAGTGAAAGGGCGGGACCGTACAATGAGCAGTTCTTC.

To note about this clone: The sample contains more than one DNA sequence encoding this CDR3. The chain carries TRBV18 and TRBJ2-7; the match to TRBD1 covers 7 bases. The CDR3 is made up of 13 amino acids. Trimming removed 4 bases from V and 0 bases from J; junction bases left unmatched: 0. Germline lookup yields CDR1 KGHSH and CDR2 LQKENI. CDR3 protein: CASSRDSSYEQYF. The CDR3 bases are TGTGCCAGCTCACGGGACAGCTCCTACGAGCAGTACTTC.